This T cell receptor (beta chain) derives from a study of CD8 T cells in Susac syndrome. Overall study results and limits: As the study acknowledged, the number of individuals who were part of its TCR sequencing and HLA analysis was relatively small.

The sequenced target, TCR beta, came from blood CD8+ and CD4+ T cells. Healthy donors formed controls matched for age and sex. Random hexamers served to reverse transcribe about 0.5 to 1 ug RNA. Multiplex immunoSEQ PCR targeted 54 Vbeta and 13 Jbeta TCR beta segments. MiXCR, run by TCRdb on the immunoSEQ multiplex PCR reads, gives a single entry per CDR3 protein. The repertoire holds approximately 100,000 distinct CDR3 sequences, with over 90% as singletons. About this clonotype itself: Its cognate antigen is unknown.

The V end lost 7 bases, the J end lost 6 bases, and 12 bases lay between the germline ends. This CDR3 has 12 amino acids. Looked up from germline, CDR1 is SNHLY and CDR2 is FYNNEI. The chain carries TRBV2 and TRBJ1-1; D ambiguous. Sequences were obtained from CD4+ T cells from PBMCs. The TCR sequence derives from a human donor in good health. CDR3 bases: TGTGCCAGCACCTCGGATTACGCTGAAGCTTTCTTT. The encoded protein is CASTSDYAEAFF.